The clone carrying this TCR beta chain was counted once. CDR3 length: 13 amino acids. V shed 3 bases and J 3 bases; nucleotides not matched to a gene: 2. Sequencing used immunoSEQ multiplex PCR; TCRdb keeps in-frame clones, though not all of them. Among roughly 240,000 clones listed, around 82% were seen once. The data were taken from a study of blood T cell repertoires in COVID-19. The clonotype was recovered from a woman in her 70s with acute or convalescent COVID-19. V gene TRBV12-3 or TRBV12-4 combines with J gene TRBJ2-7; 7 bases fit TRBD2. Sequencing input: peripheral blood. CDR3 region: CASSLGGNYEQYF. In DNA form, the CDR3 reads TGTGCCAGCAGTTTGGGGGGGAACTACGAGCAGTACTTC.